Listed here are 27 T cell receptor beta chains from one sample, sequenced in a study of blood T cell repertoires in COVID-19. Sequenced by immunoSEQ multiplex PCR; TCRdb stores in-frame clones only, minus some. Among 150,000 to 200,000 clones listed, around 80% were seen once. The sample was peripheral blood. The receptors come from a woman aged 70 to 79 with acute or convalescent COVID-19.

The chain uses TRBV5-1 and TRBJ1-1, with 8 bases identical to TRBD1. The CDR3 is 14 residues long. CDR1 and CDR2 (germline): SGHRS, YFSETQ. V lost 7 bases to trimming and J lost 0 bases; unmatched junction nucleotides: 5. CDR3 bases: TGCGCCAGCTCCCAGGGGGCGATGAACACTGAAGCTTTCTTT. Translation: CASSQGAMNTEAFF.

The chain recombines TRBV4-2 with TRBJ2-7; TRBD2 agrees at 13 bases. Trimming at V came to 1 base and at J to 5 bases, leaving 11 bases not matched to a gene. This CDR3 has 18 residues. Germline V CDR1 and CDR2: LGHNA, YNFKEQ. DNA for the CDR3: TGTGCCAGCAGCCAAGTAACTAGCGGGGGGGCCGGCGGAAACGAGCAGTACTTC. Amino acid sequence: CASSQVTSGGAGGNEQYF.

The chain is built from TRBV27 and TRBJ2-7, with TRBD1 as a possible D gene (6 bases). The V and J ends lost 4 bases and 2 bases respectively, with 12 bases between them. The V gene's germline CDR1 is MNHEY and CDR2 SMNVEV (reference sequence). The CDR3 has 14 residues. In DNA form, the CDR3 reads TGTGCCAGCAGTTCCGCGAAGGGGGCCTACGAGCAGTACTTC. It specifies CASSSAKGAYEQYF.

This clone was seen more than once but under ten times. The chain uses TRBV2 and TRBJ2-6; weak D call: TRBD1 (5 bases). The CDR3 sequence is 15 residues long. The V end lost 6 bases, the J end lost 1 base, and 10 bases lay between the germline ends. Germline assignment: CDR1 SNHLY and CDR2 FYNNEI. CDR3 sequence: CASRVRDSGANVLTF. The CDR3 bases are TGTGCCAGCAGAGTCAGGGATTCTGGGGCCAACGTCCTGACTTTC. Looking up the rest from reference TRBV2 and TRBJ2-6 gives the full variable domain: EPEVTQTPSHQVTQMGQEVILRCVPISNHLYFYWYRQILGQKVEFLVSFYNNEISEKSEIFDDQFSVERPDGSNFTLKIRSTKLEDSAMYFCASRVRDSGANVLTFGAGSRLTVL.

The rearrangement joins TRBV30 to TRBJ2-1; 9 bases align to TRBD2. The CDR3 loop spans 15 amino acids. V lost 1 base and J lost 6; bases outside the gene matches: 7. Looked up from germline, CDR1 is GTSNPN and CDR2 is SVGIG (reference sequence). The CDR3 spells CAWSGAGGFSNEQFF. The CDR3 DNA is TGTGCCTGGAGTGGAGCGGGGGGATTCAGCAATGAGCAGTTCTTC. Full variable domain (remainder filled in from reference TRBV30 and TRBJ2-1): SQTIHQWPATLVQPVGSPLSLECTVEGTSNPNLYWYRQAAGRGLQLLFYSVGIGQISSEVPQNLSASRPQDRQFILSSKKLLLSDSGFYLCAWSGAGGFSNEQFFGPGTRLTVL.

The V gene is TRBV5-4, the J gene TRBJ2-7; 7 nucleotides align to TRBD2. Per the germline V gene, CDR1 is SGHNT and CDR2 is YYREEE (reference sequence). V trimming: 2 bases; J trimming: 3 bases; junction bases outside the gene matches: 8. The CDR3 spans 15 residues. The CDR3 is CASSFGRGSNYEQYF. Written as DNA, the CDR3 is TGTGCCAGCAGCTTTGGGCGGGGGTCCAACTACGAGCAGTACTTC.

Written as DNA, the CDR3 is TGTGCCAGTAGTTCGGACAGCTTGAACACTGAAGCTTTCTTT. As protein: CASSSDSLNTEAFF. The V call is TRBV19, the J call TRBJ1-1; D may be TRBD1 (6 bases). The germline V and J ends were trimmed by 5 bases and 0 bases, with 10 bases remaining between them. Germline-derived CDR1 and CDR2 are LNHDA and SQIVND (reference sequence). This CDR3 has 14 residues.

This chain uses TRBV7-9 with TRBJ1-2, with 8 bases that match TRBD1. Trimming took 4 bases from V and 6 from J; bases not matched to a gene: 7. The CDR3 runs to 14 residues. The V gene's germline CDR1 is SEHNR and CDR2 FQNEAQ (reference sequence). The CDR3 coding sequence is TGTGCCAGCAGCTCCAAGACAGGGGTCCATGGCTACACCTTC. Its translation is CASSSKTGVHGYTF.

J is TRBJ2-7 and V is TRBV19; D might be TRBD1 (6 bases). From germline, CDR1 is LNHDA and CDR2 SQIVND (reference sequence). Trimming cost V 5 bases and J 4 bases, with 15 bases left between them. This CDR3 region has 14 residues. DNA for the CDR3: TGTGCCAGTAGTCTGGACAGAGGAACATACGAGCAGTACTTC. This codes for CASSLDRGTYEQYF.

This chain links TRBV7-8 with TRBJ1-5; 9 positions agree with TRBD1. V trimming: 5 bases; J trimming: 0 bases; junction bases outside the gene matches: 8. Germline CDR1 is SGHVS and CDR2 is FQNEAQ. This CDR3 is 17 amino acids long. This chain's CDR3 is CASSGGTGWNSNQPQHF. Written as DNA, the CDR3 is TGTGCCAGCAGCGGGGGGACAGGGTGGAATAGCAATCAGCCCCAGCATTTT.

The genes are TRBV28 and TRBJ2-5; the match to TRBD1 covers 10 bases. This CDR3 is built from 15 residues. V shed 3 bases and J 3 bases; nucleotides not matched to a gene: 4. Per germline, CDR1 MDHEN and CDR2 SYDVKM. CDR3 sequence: CASSFGGQGKETQYF. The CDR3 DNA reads TGTGCCAGCAGTTTCGGGGGACAGGGGAAAGAGACCCAGTACTTC.

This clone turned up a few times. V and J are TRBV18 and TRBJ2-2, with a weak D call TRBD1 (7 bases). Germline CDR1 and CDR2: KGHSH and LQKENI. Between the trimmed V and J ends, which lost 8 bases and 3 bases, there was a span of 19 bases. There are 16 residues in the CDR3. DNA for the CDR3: TGTGCCAGCCGCACCGGAGGGGGCAGGGACACCGGGGAGCTGTTTTTT. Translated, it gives CASRTGGGRDTGELFF.

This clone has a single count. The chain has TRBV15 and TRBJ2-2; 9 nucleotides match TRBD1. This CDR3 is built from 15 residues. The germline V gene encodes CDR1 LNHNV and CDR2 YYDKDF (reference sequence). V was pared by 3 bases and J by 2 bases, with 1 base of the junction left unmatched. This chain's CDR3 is CATSRGQGNTGELFF. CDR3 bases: TGTGCCACCAGCAGGGGACAGGGAAACACCGGGGAGCTGTTTTTT.

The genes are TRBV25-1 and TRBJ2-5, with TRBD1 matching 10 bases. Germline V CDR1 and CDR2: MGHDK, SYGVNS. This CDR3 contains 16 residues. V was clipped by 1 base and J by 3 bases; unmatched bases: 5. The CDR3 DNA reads TGTGCCAGCAGTGAATTTAGGGGGACAGGGGAAGAGACCCAGTACTTC. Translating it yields CASSEFRGTGEETQYF.

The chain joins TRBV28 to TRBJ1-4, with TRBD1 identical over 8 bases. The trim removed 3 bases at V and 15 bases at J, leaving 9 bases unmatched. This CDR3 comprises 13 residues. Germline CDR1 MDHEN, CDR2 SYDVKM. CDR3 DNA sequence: TGTGCCAGCAGTTTGGGGTTTCGGGGACAGGTGTTTTTT. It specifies CASSLGFRGQVFF.

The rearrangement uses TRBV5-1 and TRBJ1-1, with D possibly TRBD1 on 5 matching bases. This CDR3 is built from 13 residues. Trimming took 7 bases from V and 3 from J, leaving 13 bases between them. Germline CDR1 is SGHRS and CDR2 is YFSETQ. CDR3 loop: CASCSQGDTEAFF. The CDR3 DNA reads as TGCGCCAGCTGCTCACAAGGGGACACTGAAGCTTTCTTT. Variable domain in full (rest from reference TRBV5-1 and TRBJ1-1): KAGVTQTPRYLIKTRGQQVTLSCSPISGHRSVSWYQQTPGQGLQFLFEYFSETQRNKGNFPGRFSGRQFSNSRSEMNVSTLELGDSALYLCASCSQGDTEAFFGQGTRLTVV.

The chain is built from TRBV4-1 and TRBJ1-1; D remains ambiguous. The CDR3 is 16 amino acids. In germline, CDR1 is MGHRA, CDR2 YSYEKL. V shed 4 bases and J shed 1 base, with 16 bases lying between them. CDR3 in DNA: TGCGCCAGCAGCCCCCTCTTAGGCAGCGGGAACACTGAAGCTTTCTTT. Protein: CASSPLLGSGNTEAFF.

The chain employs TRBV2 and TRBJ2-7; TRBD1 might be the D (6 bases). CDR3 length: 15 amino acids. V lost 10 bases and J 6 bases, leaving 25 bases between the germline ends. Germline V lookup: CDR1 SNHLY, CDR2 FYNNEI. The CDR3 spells CATKREDRTSGEQYF. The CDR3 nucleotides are TGTGCCACCAAGAGGGAAGACAGGACGTCGGGCGAGCAGTACTTC.

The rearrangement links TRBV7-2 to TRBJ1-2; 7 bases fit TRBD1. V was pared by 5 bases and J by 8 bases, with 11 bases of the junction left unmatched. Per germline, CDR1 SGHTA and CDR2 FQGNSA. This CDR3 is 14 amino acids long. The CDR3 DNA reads TGTGCCAGCAGCCGGGAGACAGGGATTAACGGCTACACCTTC. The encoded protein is CASSRETGINGYTF. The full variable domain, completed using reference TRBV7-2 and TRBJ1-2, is GAGVSQSPSNKVTEKGKDVELRCDPISGHTALYWYRQSLGQGLEFLIYFQGNSAPDKSGLPSDRFSAERTGGSVSTLTIQRTQQEDSAVYLCASSRETGINGYTFGSGTRLTVV.

CDR3 sequence: CAWSPNLNTEAFF. In DNA, the CDR3 is TGTGCCTGGAGTCCCAACTTGAACACTGAAGCTTTCTTT. This sequence joins TRBV30 and TRBJ1-1; D not resolved. The CDR3 runs to 13 residues. V lost 2 bases and J lost 0, with 7 bases in between. Germline V gene sequence: CDR1 GTSNPN, CDR2 SVGIG (reference sequence).

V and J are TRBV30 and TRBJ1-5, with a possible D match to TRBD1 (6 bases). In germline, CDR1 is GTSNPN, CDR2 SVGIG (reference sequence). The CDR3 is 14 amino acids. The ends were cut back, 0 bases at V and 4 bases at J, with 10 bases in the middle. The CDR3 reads CAWSVGGGNQPQHF. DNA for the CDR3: TGTGCCTGGAGTGTAGGGGGTGGGAATCAGCCCCAGCATTTT.

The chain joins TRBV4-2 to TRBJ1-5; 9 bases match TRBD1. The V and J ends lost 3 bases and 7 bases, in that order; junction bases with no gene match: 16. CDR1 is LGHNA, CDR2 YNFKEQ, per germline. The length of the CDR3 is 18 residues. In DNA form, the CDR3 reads TGTGCCAGCAGCCAGGACATGCCGGGACAGGGAAGATCGCAGCCCCAGCATTTT. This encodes CASSQDMPGQGRSQPQHF.

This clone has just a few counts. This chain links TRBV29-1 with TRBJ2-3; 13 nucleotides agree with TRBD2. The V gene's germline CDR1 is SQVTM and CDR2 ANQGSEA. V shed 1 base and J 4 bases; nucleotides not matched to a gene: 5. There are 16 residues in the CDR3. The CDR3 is CSVEGTSGRSPDTQYF. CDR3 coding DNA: TGCAGCGTTGAAGGGACTAGCGGGAGAAGCCCAGATACGCAGTATTTT.

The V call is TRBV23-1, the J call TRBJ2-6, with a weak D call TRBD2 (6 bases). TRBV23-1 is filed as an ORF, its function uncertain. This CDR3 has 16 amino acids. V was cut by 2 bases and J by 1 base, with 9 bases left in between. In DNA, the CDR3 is TGCGCCAGCAGTCAAATGGGACTGTCTGGGGCCAACGTCCTGACTTTC. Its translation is CASSQMGLSGANVLTF.

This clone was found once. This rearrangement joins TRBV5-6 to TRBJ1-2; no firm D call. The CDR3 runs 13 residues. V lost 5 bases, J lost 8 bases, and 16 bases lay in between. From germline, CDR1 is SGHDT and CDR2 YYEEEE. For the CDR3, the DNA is TGTGCCAGCAGTCGGAGTAGAATGCTAGGCTACACCTTC. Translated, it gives CASSRSRMLGYTF. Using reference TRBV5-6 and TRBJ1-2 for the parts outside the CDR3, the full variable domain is DAGVTQSPTHLIKTRGQQVTLRCSPKSGHDTVSWYQQALGQGPQFIFQYYEEEERQRGNFPDRFSGHQFPNYSSELNVNALLLGDSALYLCASSRSRMLGYTFGSGTRLTVV.

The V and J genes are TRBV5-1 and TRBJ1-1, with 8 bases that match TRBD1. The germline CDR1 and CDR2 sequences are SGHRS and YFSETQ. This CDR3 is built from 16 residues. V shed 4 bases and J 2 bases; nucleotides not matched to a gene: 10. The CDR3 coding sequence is TGCGCCAGCAGCCTTGGGACAGGTAGTACTAACACTGAAGCTTTCTTT. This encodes CASSLGTGSTNTEAFF.

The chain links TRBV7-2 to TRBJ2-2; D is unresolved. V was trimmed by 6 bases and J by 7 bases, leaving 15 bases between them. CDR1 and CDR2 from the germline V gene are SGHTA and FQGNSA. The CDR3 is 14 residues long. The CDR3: CASRTTAVSGELFF. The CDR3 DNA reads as TGTGCCAGCAGAACTACGGCAGTAAGCGGGGAGCTGTTTTTT.